This TCR beta chain was sequenced during a study of pediatric ulcerative colitis. Findings and caveats of the study: A couple of rectal CDR3 clonotypes occurred in all ulcerative colitis patients. Rectal pinch biopsies may include blood-derived T cells. Ulcerative colitis patients shared more blood-rectal clones than controls.

During colonoscopy, one to two rectal pinch biopsies were collected. This table comes from immunoSEQ multiplex PCR, and its TCRdb copy is limited to in-frame clones, with some not included. The sample lists more than 35,000 clones, approximately 73% seen once, with around 0.7% in the top ten. In regard to this clone: As yet, its antigen is unknown.

The sequence was collected from a boy aged 10-17 years with moderate ulcerative colitis. Sequenced sample: gut tissue.

The CDR3 DNA is TGTGCCAGCAGCTTAGCAGGGGTGAGGGCTTTCTTT. It yields the protein CASSLAGVRAFF. V is TRBV7-2 and J is TRBJ1-1, with D possibly TRBD1 on 5 matching bases. In germline, CDR1 is SGHTA, CDR2 FQGNSA. Between the trimmed V and J ends, which lost 0 bases and 11 bases, there was a span of 10 bases. The CDR3 length is 12 residues.